The 3 T cell receptor beta chains listed next were all sequenced from one sample in a study of shared T cell receptors in the human thymus. Profiling relied on immunoSEQ multiplex PCR, and the TCRdb table lists in-frame clones only, not all of them. The profile shows 640,000 or so clones, around 87% of them singletons. The data also belong to a second study, concerning human thymus T cells.

Sequenced material: thymocytes. The receptors were sampled from a boy in the first two years of life with a congenital heart defect.

V is TRBV6-1 and J is TRBJ2-7; 13 bases agree with TRBD2. This CDR3 has 13 amino acids. Trimming cost V 7 bases and J 6 bases; bases outside gene matches: 3. CDR1 MNHNS and CDR2 SASEGT come from the germline V gene. The DNA for the CDR3 is TGTGCCAGCATAGGACTAGCGGGAGTCGAGCAGTACTTC. This translates into CASIGLAGVEQYF.

The gene calls are TRBV28 and TRBJ2-1; 7 bases align to TRBD2. The CDR3 contains 15 residues. V gave up 1 base and J gave up 5 bases; unmatched junction bases: 5. Looked up from germline, CDR1 is MDHEN and CDR2 is SYDVKM. CDR3 protein: CASSLSWGGDNEQFF. As DNA, the CDR3 is TGTGCCAGCAGTTTATCGTGGGGGGGAGACAATGAGCAGTTCTTC.

This chain uses TRBV18 with TRBJ1-1; D call uncertain. Trimming cost V 2 bases and J 5 bases, with 9 bases left between them. Germline V gives CDR1 KGHSH, CDR2 LQKENI. This CDR3 is built from 13 residues. The CDR3 nucleotides read TGTGCCAGCTCACCATTTGCGGCTACTGAAGCTTTCTTT. This encodes CASSPFAATEAFF.